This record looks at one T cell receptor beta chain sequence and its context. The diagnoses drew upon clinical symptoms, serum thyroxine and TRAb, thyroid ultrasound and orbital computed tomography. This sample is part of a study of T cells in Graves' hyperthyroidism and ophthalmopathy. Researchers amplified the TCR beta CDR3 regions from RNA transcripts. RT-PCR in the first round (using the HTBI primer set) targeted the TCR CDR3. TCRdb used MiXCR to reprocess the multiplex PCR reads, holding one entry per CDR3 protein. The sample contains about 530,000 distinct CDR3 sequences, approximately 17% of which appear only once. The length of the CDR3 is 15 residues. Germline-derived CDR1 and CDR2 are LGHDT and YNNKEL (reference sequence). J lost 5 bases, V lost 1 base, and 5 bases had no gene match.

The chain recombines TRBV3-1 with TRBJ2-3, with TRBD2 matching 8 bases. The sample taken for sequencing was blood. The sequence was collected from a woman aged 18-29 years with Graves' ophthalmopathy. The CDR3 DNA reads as TGTGCCAGCAGCCAAGGTCGGGGGGGCGGAGATACGCAGTATTTT. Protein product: CASSQGRGGGDTQYF.